The source of this T cell receptor beta chain is a study of T cells in Graves' hyperthyroidism and ophthalmopathy. A few counts support this clonotype. Germline V gene sequence: CDR1 MNHEY, CDR2 SVGEGT. The CDR3 covers 17 residues. The V end lost 7 bases, the J end lost 2 bases, and 22 bases lay between the germline ends. The CDR3 regions of TCR beta were amplified from RNA transcripts. Carried out on the TCR CDR3, a first-round RT-PCR used the HTBI primer set. One entry per CDR3 protein results from TCRdb running MiXCR on the multiplex PCR reads. Found here are roughly 250,000 distinct CDR3 sequences, just over 14% of them singletons; the top ten hold more than 10%.

The chain recombines TRBV6-2 or TRBV6-3 with TRBJ2-3; D might be TRBD2 (5 bases). What was sequenced was blood. The sequence came from a middle-aged woman with Graves' hyperthyroidism that later progressed to Graves' ophthalmopathy. The CDR3 protein is CASTYRPSRLSTDTQYF. The CDR3 DNA reads TGTGCCAGCACCTACCGCCCTAGCAGACTATCCACAGATACGCAGTATTTT.